This entry is about one T cell receptor (beta chain). As yet, its antigen is unknown. PCR employed 60 Vbeta and 13 Jbeta primers. Profiled with immunoSEQ multiplex PCR; TCRdb holds only in-frame clones, not every one. The sample includes around 100,000 clones, around 69% seen only once; the top ten take around 20%. This entry comes from a study of cytomegalovirus exposure and HLA in healthy donors. The V and J ends lost 3 bases and 4 bases respectively, with 12 bases between them. Germline CDR1 KGHSH, CDR2 LQKENI. This CDR3 has 15 residues. General observations from the study: The authors judged a highly shared variant cluster likely a sequencing artifact. A later analysis found most CMV-associated TCR beta chains apparently HLA-restricted.

The rearrangement joins TRBV18 to TRBJ1-4, with D perhaps TRBD1 (5 bases). The clonotype comes from a woman aged 55-70 years in good health and CMV-seropositive. Sequenced material: PBMCs. The CDR3 region has the DNA TGTGCCAGCTCACCCGTTAACAGGATTAATGAAAAACTGTTTTTT. This translates into CASSPVNRINEKLFF. The entire variable domain, with the rest obtained from reference TRBV18 and TRBJ1-4, is as follows: NAGVMQNPRHLVRRRGQEARLRCSPMKGHSHVYWYRQLPEEGLKFMVYLQKENIIDESGMPKERFSAEFPKEGPSILRIQQVVRGDSAAYFCASSPVNRINEKLFFGSGTQLSVL.